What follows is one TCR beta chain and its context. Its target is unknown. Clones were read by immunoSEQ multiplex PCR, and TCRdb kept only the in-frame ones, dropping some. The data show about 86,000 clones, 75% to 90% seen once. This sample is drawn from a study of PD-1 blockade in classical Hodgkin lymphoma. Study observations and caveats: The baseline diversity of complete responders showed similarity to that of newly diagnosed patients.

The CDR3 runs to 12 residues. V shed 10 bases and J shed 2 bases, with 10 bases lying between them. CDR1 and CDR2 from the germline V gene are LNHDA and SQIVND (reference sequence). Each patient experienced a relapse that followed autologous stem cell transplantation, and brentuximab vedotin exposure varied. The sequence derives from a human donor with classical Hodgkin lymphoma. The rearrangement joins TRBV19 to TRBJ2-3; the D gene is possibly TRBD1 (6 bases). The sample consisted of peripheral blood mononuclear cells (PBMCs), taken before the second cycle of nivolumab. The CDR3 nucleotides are TGTGCCATCAGGGGCGACACAGATACGCAGTATTTT. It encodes CAIRGDTDTQYF.